The clone carrying this T cell receptor beta chain was detected once. CD4+CD127+ cells were sorted as the conventional CD4 T cells. The method was immunoSEQ multiplex PCR; TCRdb's version includes in-frame clones alone and lacks a portion of them. The data hold tens of thousands of clones, with more than 95% observed a single time. The data stem from a study of B cell selection in AIRE deficiency. With 3 bases removed from V and 5 bases from J, the gap between germline ends came to 13 bases. The CDR3 consists of 14 residues. The germline V gene encodes CDR1 KGHSH and CDR2 LQKENI. The chain uses TRBV18 and TRBJ2-5, with D possibly being TRBD1 (5 bases). The sequencing input was conventional CD4+ T cells sorted from PBMCs. The TCR sequence derives from a human donor with AIRE deficiency. CDR3 bases: TGTGCCAGCTCACCCCCCGACAGAACGGAGACCCAGTACTTC. This sequence encodes CASSPPDRTETQYF.